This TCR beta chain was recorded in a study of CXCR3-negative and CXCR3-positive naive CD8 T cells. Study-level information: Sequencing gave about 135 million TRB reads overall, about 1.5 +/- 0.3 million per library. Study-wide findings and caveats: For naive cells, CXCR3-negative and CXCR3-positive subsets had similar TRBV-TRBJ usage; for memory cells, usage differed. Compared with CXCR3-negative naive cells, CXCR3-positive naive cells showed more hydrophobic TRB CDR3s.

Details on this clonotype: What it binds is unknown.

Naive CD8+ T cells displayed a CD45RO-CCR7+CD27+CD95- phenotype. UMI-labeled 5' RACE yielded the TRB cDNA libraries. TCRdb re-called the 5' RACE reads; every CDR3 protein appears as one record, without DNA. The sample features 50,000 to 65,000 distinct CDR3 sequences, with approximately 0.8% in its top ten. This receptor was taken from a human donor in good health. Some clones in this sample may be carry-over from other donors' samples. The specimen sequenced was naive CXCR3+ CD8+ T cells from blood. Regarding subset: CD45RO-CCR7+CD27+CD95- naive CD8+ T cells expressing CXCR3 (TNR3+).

The CDR3 region is CASSYGGYTEAFF. This chain uses TRBV6-5 with TRBJ1-1; with no DNA, the TCRdb D assignment of TRBD1 cannot be verified. Germline values: CDR1 MNHEY, CDR2 SVGAGI. This CDR3 is built from 13 residues.